This T cell receptor beta chain was found in a study of CD8+CD57+ T cells in acquired aplastic anemia. Whole-study context: Mean DNA quantity obtained from sorted CD4+ and CD8+ cells was around 3.2 ug.

Per the germline V gene, CDR1 is SGHAT and CDR2 is FQNNGV. This CDR3 spans 12 amino acids. V gave up 1 base and J gave up 7 bases, with 7 bases separating them. Sequencing involved patients with CD8+CD57+ cell expansion previously shown by flow cytometry. Blood samples were obtained from patients who had received no prior therapy. Profiling that covered TCR beta VDJ and CDR3 relied on genomic DNA as its template. Using its own MiXCR run on the reads, TCRdb lists one record per CDR3 protein. The sample contains hundreds of thousands of distinct CDR3 sequences, around 50% of which appear only once. This chain uses TRBV11-2 with TRBJ1-1; D gene unclear. Sequenced: sorted CD4+, CD8+, or CD8+CD57+ T cells (not recorded which) from PBMCs. This clonotype was sampled from a human donor with aplastic anemia. This CDR3 reads CASSLGGFEAFF. CDR3 nucleotide sequence: TGTGCCAGCAGCTTAGGGGGATTTGAAGCTTTCTTT.